A single sample gave rise to the 14 T cell receptor beta chains below, sequenced in a study of T cell responses to AZD1222 COVID-19 vaccine. Assay used: immunoSEQ multiplex PCR; TCRdb lists only in-frame clones, some missing. This sample yields some 160,000 clones, of which around nine tenths are seen a single time; 5.5% belongs to the top ten. Here the sequenced sample was peripheral blood, taken on day 0 of AZD1222 vaccination. These receptors came from an adult in good health.

This clone turned up a few times. The chain joins TRBV5-1 to TRBJ1-2, with D possibly TRBD1 on 6 matching bases. The V gene lost 3 bases and the J gene lost 4 bases, with 16 bases spanning the gap. Germline V lookup: CDR1 SGHRS, CDR2 YFSETQ. This CDR3 contains 15 residues. This CDR3 reads CASSSTGTGTYGYTF. The DNA of the CDR3 is TGCGCCAGCAGCTCCACGGGAACAGGGACCTATGGCTACACCTTC.

CDR3 bases: TGCAGCGTAGGGGACGGCCGCGAGCAGTACTTC. Protein sequence: CSVGDGREQYF. V is TRBV29-1 and J is TRBJ2-7; D is possibly TRBD1 or TRBD2 (5 bases each). V lost 6 bases and J 6 bases, leaving 12 bases between the germline ends. Germline V gene lookup returns CDR1 SQVTM and CDR2 ANQGSEA. The CDR3 has 11 amino acids.

The chain has TRBV9 and TRBJ2-7; 7 bases map to TRBD1. The CDR3 is made up of 14 amino acids. Trimming cost V 3 bases and J 2 bases; bases outside gene matches: 5. Germline V CDR1 and CDR2: SGDLS, YYNGEE. CDR3 in amino acids: CASSEGQAPYEQYF. The DNA for the CDR3 is TGTGCCAGCAGCGAAGGACAGGCTCCCTACGAGCAGTACTTC.

The chain is built from TRBV7-8 and TRBJ1-4; 8 positions agree with TRBD1. The junction had 2 bases not matched to a gene; V was cut back by 5 bases and J by 0 bases. The CDR3 is 15 residues long. Germline lookup yields CDR1 SGHVS and CDR2 FQNEAQ. CDR3 bases: TGTGCCAGCAGCCCGGGACAGGCAACTAATGAAAAACTGTTTTTT. This codes for CASSPGQATNEKLFF.

About this clone: Other DNA sequences from this sample encode an identical CDR3 as well. The chain combines TRBV27 with TRBJ2-7, with TRBD2 matching 8 bases. Looked up from germline, CDR1 is MNHEY and CDR2 is SMNVEV (reference sequence). V gave up 2 bases and J gave up 3 bases; unmatched junction bases: 0. This CDR3 is built from 13 residues. The CDR3 bases are TGTGCCAGCAGTTTAACTAGCGGCTACGAGCAGTACTTC. Amino acid sequence: CASSLTSGYEQYF.

This chain connects TRBV3-1 (or the pseudogene TRBV3-2) to TRBJ2-6, with D perhaps given as TRBD1 or TRBD2 (6 bases each). The CDR3 spans 17 residues. Between the trimmed V and J ends, which lost 4 bases and 5 bases, there was a span of 18 bases. Germline V gene sequence: CDR1 LGHDT, CDR2 YNNKEL (reference sequence). This CDR3 reads CASSPPVAGDWANVLTF. The CDR3 DNA is TGTGCCAGCAGCCCTCCCGTAGCAGGGGACTGGGCCAACGTCCTGACTTTC.

The chain joins TRBV11-3 to TRBJ2-2; D not certain. V was pared by 0 bases and J by 6 bases, with 5 bases between. The V gene's germline CDR1 is SGHNT and CDR2 YENEEA. This CDR3 contains 13 residues. In DNA, the CDR3 is TGTGCCAGCAGCTTAGAGATGCCCGGGGAGCTGTTTTTT. Protein: CASSLEMPGELFF.

In its sample, this clone was seen a few times. This sequence joins TRBV15 and TRBJ2-3; 8 bases map to TRBD2. V shed 3 bases, J shed 5 bases, and the junction held 10 bases outside the gene matches. The germline gives CDR1 LNHNV, CDR2 YYDKDF (reference sequence). The CDR3 has 16 amino acids. The CDR3 region is CATSRLQGSGGDTQYF. The CDR3 DNA sequence: TGTGCCACCAGCAGGCTGCAGGGCAGCGGGGGAGATACGCAGTATTTT.

This clone was observed once. The chain joins TRBV3-1 (or the pseudogene TRBV3-2) to TRBJ2-7; no clear D gene. CDR1 is LGHDT and CDR2 is YNNKEL in the germline V gene (reference sequence). With 4 bases removed from V and 6 bases from J, the gap between germline ends came to 10 bases. This CDR3 is 12 amino acids long. CDR3 sequence: CASSPSFGEQYF. The DNA for the CDR3 is TGTGCCAGCAGCCCAAGTTTTGGCGAGCAGTACTTC.

This chain uses TRBV7-9 with TRBJ1-2; 10 bases match TRBD1. The CDR3 runs 14 residues. CDR1 is SEHNR and CDR2 is FQNEAQ in the germline V gene (reference sequence). Trimming took 8 bases from V and 6 from J; bases not matched to a gene: 9. The CDR3 nucleotides read TGTGCCAGCGGTTTCTCCGGGACAGGGGATGGCTACACCTTC. This codes for CASGFSGTGDGYTF.

The J gene is TRBJ2-7, the V gene TRBV19, with 12 bases lining up with TRBD2. The CDR3 length is 15 residues. Germline V gene lookup returns CDR1 LNHDA and CDR2 SQIVND (reference sequence). V lost 6 bases, J lost 2 bases, and 5 bases stayed unmatched. CDR3 sequence (DNA): TGTGCCAGTAGATCCGGACTAGCGGGACCCTACGAGCAGTACTTC. Its protein product is CASRSGLAGPYEQYF. Combining the CDR3 with reference TRBV19 and TRBJ2-7 gives the whole variable domain DGGITQSPKYLFRKEGQNVTLSCEQNLNHDAMYWYRQDPGQGLRLIYYSQIVNDFQKGDIAEGYSVSREKKESFPLTVTSAQKNPTAFYLCASRSGLAGPYEQYFGPGTRLTVT.

The genes are TRBV15 and TRBJ1-5, with a tentative D call TRBD1 (5 bases). The CDR3 sequence is 12 residues long. Trimming left V 2 bases short and J 9 bases short, with 8 bases between. CDR1 and CDR2 (germline): LNHNV, YYDKDF (reference sequence). CDR3 amino acids: CATSRPDRPQHF. The CDR3 DNA follows: TGTGCCACCAGCAGACCCGACAGGCCCCAGCATTTT. Looking up the rest from reference TRBV15 and TRBJ1-5 gives the full variable domain: DAMVIQNPRYQVTQFGKPVTLSCSQTLNHNVMYWYQQKSSQAPKLLFHYYDKDFNNEADTPDNFQSRRPNTSFCFLDIRSPGLGDTAMYLCATSRPDRPQHFGDGTRLSIL.

This chain links TRBV7-9 with TRBJ2-6; possibly TRBD2 for D (5 bases). Trimming removed 3 bases from V and 6 bases from J, with 21 bases in between. From germline, CDR1 is SEHNR and CDR2 FQNEAQ (reference sequence). This CDR3 comprises 18 residues. This CDR3 reads CASSLGLVGLREANVLTF. The CDR3 DNA follows: TGTGCCAGCAGCTTGGGCTTGGTGGGCCTGAGGGAGGCCAACGTCCTGACTTTC.

V usage is TRBV7-2 and J usage is TRBJ1-2; 12 bases are shared with TRBD1. This CDR3 has 15 amino acids. The germline gives CDR1 SGHTA, CDR2 FQGNSA. Trimming took 0 bases from V and 10 from J; bases not matched to a gene: 6. In nucleotides, the CDR3 is TGTGCCAGCAGCTTAGCGAGGAAGGGACAGGGGGCCTACACCTTC. Translation gives CASSLARKGQGAYTF.